This T cell receptor (beta chain) was sequenced in a study of patients and donors after allogeneic stem cell transplantation. This CDR3 has 14 residues. The germline V gene has CDR1 SGHAT and CDR2 FQNNGV. A word on this clonotype: Germline is not matched at one junction end, which may reflect a read error.

TCRdb processed the RT-PCR reads anew with MiXCR; each CDR3 protein has one entry. The data contain over 130,000 distinct CDR3 sequences, about two fifths of them singletons. This chain joins TRBV11-2 and TRBJ1-5; perhaps TRBD1 as D (5 bases). This clonotype originated in a human donor who was either an allogeneic HSCT recipient or a stem cell or donor lymphocyte infusion donor (not recorded which). It is not recorded whose cells these are; they may come from a transplant donor. Specimen: blood, either unsorted or a sorted T cell fraction (not recorded which). CDR3 bases: TGTGCCAGCAGCATAGACAGAACCAATCAGCCCCAGCATTTT. Translated, it gives CASSIDRTNQPQHF.